This record covers a single T cell receptor (beta chain). This entry belongs to a study of blood T cell repertoires in COVID-19. Germline-derived CDR1 and CDR2 are SGHDT and YYEEEE. Deletions cut 4 bases from V and 0 bases from J, with 10 bases between. The CDR3 has 14 residues. Repertoires were generated with immunoSEQ multiplex PCR, while TCRdb's copy carries only in-frame clones and drops some. The repertoire has 300,000 to 400,000 clones, approximately 89% of them found once; the top ten carry about 2.5%. The V gene is TRBV5-6, the J gene TRBJ1-1; tentative D call: TRBD1 (6 bases). The sequence derives from an older woman with COVID-19, enrolled during active disease. Input material: peripheral blood. The CDR3 DNA sequence: TGTGCCAGCAGCCCCACAGGGATGAACACTGAAGCTTTCTTT. It yields the protein CASSPTGMNTEAFF.